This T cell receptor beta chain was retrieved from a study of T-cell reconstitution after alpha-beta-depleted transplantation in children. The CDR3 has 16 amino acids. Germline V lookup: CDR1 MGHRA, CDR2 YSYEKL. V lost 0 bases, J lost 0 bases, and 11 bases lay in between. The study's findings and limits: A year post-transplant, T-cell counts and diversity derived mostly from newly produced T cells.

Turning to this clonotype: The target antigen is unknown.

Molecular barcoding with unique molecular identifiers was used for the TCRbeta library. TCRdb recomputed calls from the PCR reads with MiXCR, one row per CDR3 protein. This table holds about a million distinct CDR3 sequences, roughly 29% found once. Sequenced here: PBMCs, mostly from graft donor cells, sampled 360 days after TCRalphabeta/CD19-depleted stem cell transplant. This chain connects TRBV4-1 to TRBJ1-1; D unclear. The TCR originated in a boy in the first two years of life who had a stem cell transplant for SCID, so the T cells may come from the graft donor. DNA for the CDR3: TGCGCCAGCAGCCAAGATTGGGCAGGCTTGAACACTGAAGCTTTCTTT. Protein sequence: CASSQDWAGLNTEAFF.